A few counts support the clone carrying this TCR beta chain. Its antigen is not known. With 3 bases removed from V and 0 bases from J, the gap between germline ends came to 15 bases. The CDR3 extends over 17 amino acids. Germline V gives CDR1 MNHEY, CDR2 SMNVEV (reference sequence). TCRB transcripts that were expressed got sequenced, as all of the isolated RNA had been reverse transcribed. Some clones are missing from TCRdb's copy, which holds only in-frame ones; the method was immunoSEQ multiplex PCR. The profile shows some 700,000 clones, 13% of them singletons. The sample belongs to a study of beta chain features in type 1 diabetes. As for the study in general: Under 140,000,000 sorted cells were examined across all samples. Study conclusions and caveats: Type 1 diabetes patients had TCRB CDR3s that were shorter (moderately but significantly so) in all four CD4+ subsets.

Stem cell-like memory, regulatory, central memory and naive CD4+ cells were sorted via CD45RO/CCR7/CD25/CD127/CD95/CD27. The genes are TRBV27 and TRBJ2-1; D gene unclear. Sample: naive CD4+ T cells from blood. This sequence was found in a man aged 18 to 29 with type 1 diabetes. The CDR3 is CASSLRTMRSSYNEQFF. The CDR3 region has the DNA TGTGCCAGCAGTTTGCGTACCATGCGAAGCTCCTACAATGAGCAGTTCTTC.